Below are 28 T cell receptor beta chains sequenced from a single sample in a study of CD8 T cells in ankylosing spondylitis. Findings of the study overall: Ankylosing spondylitis blood appeared to be characterized by a TCR beta motif of 7 to 9 highly homologous variants.

TCRdb re-called the 5' RACE reads with MiXCR, one entry per CDR3 protein. Seen here are around 890,000 distinct CDR3 sequences, about 11% observed once, and the top ten hold 0.51%. These receptors' antigens are unknown. Sequenced input: blood, either unsorted or a sorted T cell fraction (not recorded which). The source of these receptors is a male donor with ankylosing spondylitis.

This clonotype was counted a few times. The V call is TRBV29-1, the J call TRBJ2-3; D possibly matches TRBD1 or TRBD2 (5 bases each). The germline gives CDR1 SQVTM, CDR2 ANQGSEA. There are 15 residues in the CDR3. Trimming pared 6 bases from V and 5 bases from J, leaving 21 bases between. The CDR3 sequence is CSVRAREGRGDTQYF. For the CDR3, the DNA is TGCAGCGTGAGGGCGCGTGAGGGGAGAGGAGATACGCAGTATTTT.

This clonotype was recorded a few times. The V call is TRBV7-9, the J call TRBJ2-5, with D unclear. CDR1 and CDR2 (germline): SEHNR, FQNEAQ (reference sequence). V lost 4 bases and J lost 2, with 11 bases in between. The CDR3 loop spans 14 amino acids. CDR3 sequence: CASSSRSIQETQYF. The CDR3 DNA is TGTGCCAGCAGCTCCCGCTCAATTCAAGAGACCCAGTACTTC.

The chain joins TRBV20-1 to TRBJ2-5; 8 nucleotides match TRBD2. The CDR3 totals 15 residues. The V segment lost 0 bases and the J segment 2 bases; nucleotides outside the gene matches: 5. The germline CDR1 and CDR2 sequences are DFQATT and SNEGSKA (reference sequence). This CDR3 is CSAREWRGVQETQYF. CDR3 DNA: TGCAGTGCTAGAGAATGGCGGGGGGTTCAAGAGACCCAGTACTTC.

CDR3 sequence reads: CSVAGGQRQYEQYF. Here the CDR3 DNA reads TGCAGCGTTGCAGGGGGACAGCGCCAGTACGAGCAGTACTTC. The chain couples TRBV29-1 to TRBJ2-7; 7 nucleotides line up with TRBD1. The CDR3 is 14 amino acids. V shed 4 bases and J 4 bases; nucleotides not matched to a gene: 10. Looked up from germline, CDR1 is SQVTM and CDR2 is ANQGSEA.

This chain connects TRBV10-3 to TRBJ1-1, with 8 bases lining up with TRBD1. The V gene's germline CDR1 is ENHRY and CDR2 SYGVKD. There are 14 residues in the CDR3. The V segment lost 4 bases and the J segment 1 base; nucleotides outside the gene matches: 2. CDR3: CAISVQGGNTEAFF. For the CDR3, the DNA is TGTGCCATCAGTGTACAGGGGGGGAACACTGAAGCTTTCTTT.

In this sample, this clonotype turned up a few times. This chain joins TRBV29-1 and TRBJ2-7; weak D call: TRBD2 (6 bases). Germline-derived CDR1 and CDR2 are SQVTM and ANQGSEA. CDR3 length equals 13 residues. V was clipped by 5 bases and J by 1 base, with 12 bases between them. The CDR3 nucleotides are TGCAGCGTTCGGGACTTTCAATCCTACGAGCAGTACTTC. Translation: CSVRDFQSYEQYF.

This rearrangement joins TRBV15 to TRBJ2-6; D remains unclear. The germline V gene has CDR1 LNHNV and CDR2 YYDKDF (reference sequence). V was cut by 0 bases and J by 2 bases, with 14 bases left in between. The CDR3 loop spans 18 amino acids. The CDR3 spells CATSRDSLLGTGANVLTF. The CDR3 nucleotides read TGTGCCACCAGCAGAGATTCCCTCCTAGGGACTGGGGCCAACGTCCTGACTTTC.

The chain couples TRBV9 to TRBJ2-7; D is ambiguous. CDR3 length: 14 amino acids. Trimming took off 0 bases at V and 7 bases at J, with 14 bases between the two ends. CDR1 and CDR2 (germline): SGDLS, YYNGEE. The CDR3 region has the DNA TGTGCCAGCAGCGTAGTTCCGGCAGGCAGGGAGCAGTACTTC. This translates into CASSVVPAGREQYF.

This clonotype turned up a few times. The CDR3 DNA is TGTGCCAGCACTACACGGAGAAGCACAGATACGCAGTATTTT. Translation: CASTTRRSTDTQYF. The rearrangement joins TRBV6-2 or TRBV6-3 to TRBJ2-3; the D is unclear. Germline CDR1 reads MNHEY; CDR2 reads SVGEGT. Trimming left V 7 bases short and J 0 bases short, with 11 bases between. The CDR3 runs to 14 residues.

The V call is TRBV24-1, the J call TRBJ2-3; 9 bases line up with TRBD1. In germline, CDR1 is KGHDR, CDR2 SFDVKD. The CDR3 covers 16 residues. After removal of 4 bases from V and 4 bases from J, the junction contained 8 bases not matched to a gene. Here the CDR3 reads CATSESGTGKADTQYF. The DNA of the CDR3 is TGTGCCACCAGTGAGTCCGGGACAGGGAAGGCAGATACGCAGTATTTT.

The chain combines TRBV29-1 with TRBJ2-7; D not certain. CDR1 and CDR2 from the germline V gene are SQVTM and ANQGSEA. This CDR3 is 12 amino acids long. With 4 bases removed from V and 0 bases from J, the gap between germline ends came to 7 bases. The DNA for the CDR3 is TGCAGCGTTGTGTGGAGCTCCTACGAGCAGTACTTC. Translated, it gives CSVVWSSYEQYF.

This chain joins TRBV20-1 and TRBJ2-1; 10 bases align to TRBD1. The CDR3 has 17 residues. CDR1 and CDR2 from the germline V gene are DFQATT and SNEGSKA (reference sequence). CDR3 residues: CCARDAGGDRGRNEQFF. The DNA of the CDR3 is TGCTGCGCTAGAGATGCCGGCGGGGACAGGGGTAGGAATGAGCAGTTCTTC.

As regards this clonotype: The CDR3 does not close with the conserved phenylalanine or tryptophan, likely indicating a read error. The chain joins TRBV4-2 to TRBJ1-3, with D perhaps matching TRBD1 (5 bases). Per germline, CDR1 LGHNA and CDR2 YNFKEQ. The V end was cut by 3 bases, the J end by 1 base, with 10 bases between. The CDR3 has 15 amino acids. CDR3 DNA sequence: TGTGCCAGCAGCCATGGCAGGGAATCTGGAAACACCATATATTCT. Its translation: CASSHGRESGNTIYS.

The sample holds many counts of this clonotype. The rearrangement joins TRBV7-3 to TRBJ1-1, with unresolved D. V lost 5 bases and J 6 bases, leaving 10 bases between the germline ends. The CDR3 sequence is 12 residues long. Germline values: CDR1 SGHTA, CDR2 FQGTGA. The CDR3 DNA reads as TGTGCCAGCAGCCCAGGTGGGGCTGAAGCTTTCTTT. This sequence encodes CASSPGGAEAFF.

This clonotype has at least ten counts. The genes are TRBV6-5 and TRBJ2-7; no definite D call. V lost 0 bases and J lost 2, with 8 bases in between. In germline, CDR1 is MNHEY, CDR2 SVGAGI. CDR3 length equals 14 residues. The CDR3 bases are TGTGCCAGCAGTTACTCCGGGCAGACCTACGAGCAGTACTTC. This codes for CASSYSGQTYEQYF.

The CDR3 bases are TGCGCCAGCAGCCAATACAGTGGGGGCACCTACGAGCAGTACTTC. The encoded protein is CASSQYSGGTYEQYF. The rearrangement joins TRBV4-3 to TRBJ2-7; D possibly corresponds to TRBD1 (6 bases). This CDR3 has 15 residues. V was trimmed by 2 bases and J by 2 bases, leaving 13 bases between them. CDR1 is LGHNA and CDR2 is YSLEER in the germline V gene.

This clonotype was counted only a few times. The chain couples TRBV4-2 to TRBJ1-2; D is possibly TRBD1 (5 bases). Trimming removed 1 base from V and 5 bases from J, with 11 bases in between. The length of the CDR3 is 14 residues. Germline CDR1 is LGHNA and CDR2 is YNFKEQ. The CDR3 sequence: CASSQAGSFYGYTF. The CDR3 DNA is TGTGCCAGCAGCCAAGCAGGGTCCTTTTATGGCTACACCTTC.

The chain links TRBV11-2 to TRBJ2-3; D may be TRBD2 (6 bases). V was clipped by 3 bases and J by 5 bases, with 9 bases between them. The CDR3 consists of 13 residues. CDR1 and CDR2 from the germline V gene are SGHAT and FQNNGV. CDR3 nucleotides: TGTGCCAGCAGCTTTCCGGGAGTAGATACGCAGTATTTT. Translating gives CASSFPGVDTQYF.

This clonotype was seen a handful of times. This chain connects TRBV4-1 to TRBJ2-1, with 7 bases aligning to TRBD2. Trimming removed 3 bases from V and 9 bases from J; junction bases left unmatched: 5. Per germline, CDR1 MGHRA and CDR2 YSYEKL. CDR3 length: 13 residues. The CDR3 nucleotides read TGCGCCAGCAGCCAGATAGGGACTACTGAGCAGTTCTTC. This gives the protein CASSQIGTTEQFF.

CDR3 nucleotides: TGTGCCTGGAGTTTGGGGGGCTATGGCTACACCTTC. Amino acid sequence: CAWSLGGYGYTF. The chain joins TRBV30 to TRBJ1-2, with D possibly TRBD1 on 5 matching bases. The CDR3 length is 12 residues. The V end lost 2 bases, the J end lost 4 bases, and 8 bases lay between the germline ends. Germline V CDR1 and CDR2: GTSNPN, SVGIG (reference sequence).

This clonotype was counted ten times or more. The gene calls are TRBV5-4 and TRBJ2-3; D assignment may be TRBD1 or TRBD2 (5 bases each). The V end lost 2 bases, the J end lost 3 bases, and 7 bases lay between the germline ends. Looked up from germline, CDR1 is SGHNT and CDR2 is YYREEE (reference sequence). There are 13 residues in the CDR3. The CDR3 loop reads CASSFRETDTQYF. DNA of the CDR3: TGTGCCAGCAGCTTCAGGGAGACAGATACGCAGTATTTT. The variable domain in full, with the rest retrieved from reference TRBV5-4 and TRBJ2-3, is ETGVTQSPTHLIKTRGQQVTLRCSSQSGHNTVSWYQQALGQGPQFIFQYYREEENGRGNFPPRFSGLQFPNYSSELNVNALELDDSALYLCASSFRETDTQYFGPGTRLTVL.

V and J are TRBV7-3 and TRBJ1-6; TRBD1 aligns across 7 bases. The CDR3 runs to 15 residues. From germline, CDR1 is SGHTA and CDR2 FQGTGA. Trimming took 5 bases from V and 6 from J; bases not matched to a gene: 7. The CDR3 is CASSISGTVNSPLHF. CDR3 bases: TGTGCCAGCAGCATTTCCGGGACAGTTAATTCACCCCTCCACTTT.

In its sample, this clonotype was seen a few times. This chain uses TRBV4-3 with TRBJ2-3; 14 bases match TRBD2. Germline V gene sequence: CDR1 LGHNA, CDR2 YSLEER. This CDR3 region has 18 residues. After removal of 2 bases from V and 1 base from J, the junction contained 5 bases not matched to a gene. The CDR3 DNA follows: TGCGCCAGCAGCCAACCTCCGGGACTAGCGGGGGGCACAGATACGCAGTATTTT. It codes for CASSQPPGLAGGTDTQYF.

The table lists this clonotype with a few counts. This chain connects TRBV18 to TRBJ2-3; D not resolved. This CDR3 has 16 residues. Germline CDR1 reads KGHSH; CDR2 reads LQKENI. Deletions cut 3 bases from V and 0 bases from J, with 13 bases between. DNA for the CDR3: TGTGCCAGCTCACCCCTTGGCGCCTCTAGCACAGATACGCAGTATTTT. Translated: CASSPLGASSTDTQYF.

There are a few counts of this clonotype. CDR3 region: CSAVKGDYGYTF. The CDR3 DNA is TGCAGTGCCGTAAAGGGGGACTATGGCTACACCTTC. This chain connects TRBV20-1 to TRBJ1-2, with D tentatively TRBD1 (6 bases). Germline assignment: CDR1 DFQATT and CDR2 SNEGSKA (reference sequence). V gave up 6 bases and J gave up 3 bases, with 11 bases separating them. CDR3 length equals 12 residues.

This clonotype was seen only a few times. The J gene is TRBJ2-1, the V gene TRBV20-1; D call uncertain. V lost 4 bases and J 2 bases, leaving 3 bases between the germline ends. Germline-derived CDR1 and CDR2 are DFQATT and SNEGSKA (reference sequence). CDR3 size: 11 residues. In DNA form, the CDR3 reads TGCAGTGCTATCACCTACAATGAGCAGTTCTTC. Amino acid sequence: CSAITYNEQFF.

The chain combines TRBV21-1 with TRBJ2-2; the DNA was not used to check the table's D call, TRBD1. TRBV21-1 is labeled a pseudogene. The CDR3 is 15 amino acids. The CDR3 protein is CASSTPVGRAGELFF. The DNA of the CDR3 is TGTGCCAGCAGCACCCCGGTGGGCAGAGCCGGGGAGCTGTTTTTT.

V usage is TRBV9 and J usage is TRBJ2-2; D is undetermined. Trimming cost V 3 bases and J 4 bases, with 10 bases left between them. The CDR3 totals 14 residues. Per germline, CDR1 SGDLS and CDR2 YYNGEE. CDR3 DNA sequence: TGTGCCAGCAGCGGAATCTCGGCCACCGGGGAGCTGTTTTTT. This gives the protein CASSGISATGELFF.